The clone carrying this T cell receptor beta chain showed up just once. Its antigen is unidentified. Single viable CD3+CD4+CD8-CD45RO+ cells were sorted as the memory CD4+ T cells. Donors' CMV status reflects serum IgG against pp150, pp28, p38, p52. After thawing, CD4+ T cells were positively selected. TCRdb's table, derived via immunoSEQ multiplex PCR, lists solely in-frame clones and lacks some. The table includes about 42,000 clones, roughly 78% detected once. The record originates from a study of memory CD4+ T cells and cytomegalovirus serostatus. Notes on the study in general: Each of 60 to 80 CMV-associated TCRbeta sequences occurred in one to five individuals. Repertoires predicted CMV serostatus with median bootstrapped AUC of about 0.95.

The CDR3 loop spans 10 amino acids. The germline CDR1 and CDR2 sequences are LNHDA and SQIVND (reference sequence). The source material was memory CD4+ T cells from blood. This clonotype was sampled from an adult in good health and CMV-seronegative. The V call is TRBV19, the J call TRBJ1-5, with D possibly matching TRBD1 (6 bases). CDR3 sequence: CDRVEQPQHF. In nucleotides, the CDR3 is TGTGACAGGGTAGAACAGCCCCAGCATTTT.